This T cell receptor (beta chain) was obtained from a study of cytomegalovirus exposure and HLA in healthy donors. Primers: 60 Vbeta forward and 13 Jbeta reverse. Sequenced by immunoSEQ multiplex PCR; TCRdb stores in-frame clones only, minus some. The table includes about 110,000 clones, about 76% detected once. V lost 5 bases, J lost 2 bases, and 22 bases lay in between. From germline, CDR1 is MDHEN and CDR2 SYDVKM. The CDR3 spans 17 residues. V usage is TRBV28 and J usage is TRBJ2-7, with no clear D. The specimen sequenced was PBMCs. This receptor was obtained from a woman between 45 and 65 years old in good health and CMV-seropositive. CDR3 sequence reads: CASSPQIDTTSTYEQYF. In DNA form, the CDR3 reads TGTGCCAGCAGTCCCCAAATTGACACAACATCCACCTACGAGCAGTACTTC.